One and the same sample provided the 10 T cell receptor beta chains below, sequenced in a study of shared clonotypes between healthy human individuals. The table came from immunoSEQ multiplex PCR; TCRdb's copy has only in-frame clones and leaves some out. This sample has roughly 1,500,000 clones; 95% to 99% occur once, and the top ten carry about 0.45%. Sequencing was done on a sample of naive CD4+ T cells sorted from blood. Subset described: CD45RA+ positively selected. The source is a man in his thirties or forties in good health.

J is TRBJ2-3 and V is TRBV7-9; 7 bases map to TRBD2. With 5 bases clipped from V and 4 bases from J, the junction kept 6 bases outside the gene matches. Germline CDR1 reads SEHNR; CDR2 reads FQNEAQ (reference sequence). This CDR3 has 14 amino acids. Here the CDR3 DNA reads TGTGCCAGCAGCCCCCGTCGGGAGGCAGATACGCAGTATTTT. Its protein is CASSPRREADTQYF.

The V call is TRBV9, the J call TRBJ2-7; 7 nucleotides line up with TRBD1. The CDR3 length is 15 residues. The trim removed 0 bases at V and 3 bases at J, leaving 6 bases unmatched. Per the germline V gene, CDR1 is SGDLS and CDR2 is YYNGEE. The CDR3 nucleotides read TGTGCCAGCAGCGTAGAAGGGGACAGCTACTACGAGCAGTACTTC. This translates into CASSVEGDSYYEQYF.

The gene calls are TRBV4-2 and TRBJ2-2; D remains unclear. Germline CDR1 is LGHNA and CDR2 is YNFKEQ. This CDR3 is built from 14 residues. Between the trimmed V and J ends, which lost 1 base and 4 bases, there was a span of 7 bases. The CDR3 region is CASSQVKSTGELFF. The CDR3, as DNA: TGTGCCAGCAGCCAAGTTAAATCCACCGGGGAGCTGTTTTTT.

This chain links TRBV27 with TRBJ2-7; the D gene is possibly TRBD1 (5 bases). This CDR3 contains 13 residues. The V and J ends lost 2 bases and 5 bases respectively, with 10 bases between them. The germline gives CDR1 MNHEY, CDR2 SMNVEV (reference sequence). The CDR3 coding sequence is TGTGCCAGCAGTTTAATCGCAGGGCACGAGCAGTACTTC. It specifies CASSLIAGHEQYF.

Note on this clone: Additional DNA sequences in this sample encode the identical CDR3. This chain joins TRBV18 and TRBJ2-5; 9 bases are a match to TRBD1. Unmatched junction bases numbered 0, after V lost 2 bases and J lost 2 bases. This CDR3 spans 14 amino acids. Germline assignment: CDR1 KGHSH and CDR2 LQKENI. As DNA, the CDR3 is TGTGCCAGCTCACCAGGGACAGGGCAAGAGACCCAGTACTTC. It codes for CASSPGTGQETQYF.

The chain carries TRBV5-1 and TRBJ2-7; 11 bases are shared with TRBD2. The CDR3 runs 19 residues. With V trimmed by 0 bases and J by 3 bases, 14 bases remained unmatched. CDR1 SGHRS and CDR2 YFSETQ come from the germline V gene. DNA of the CDR3: TGCGCCAGCAGCTTGGCGGGAGGGACTAGCGGAAGTAATATCTACGAGCAGTACTTC. Translated, it gives CASSLAGGTSGSNIYEQYF.

Notes on this clone: One end of the junction fails to match germline, which may point to a read error. The J gene is TRBJ1-2, the V gene TRBV7-9; maybe TRBD1 (6 bases). This CDR3 contains 14 residues. The germline V gene encodes CDR1 SEHNR and CDR2 FQNEAQ (reference sequence). In nucleotides, the CDR3 is TGTGCCAGCAGCTTAGTTTTAAACAGGACAGATCGATACTTC. Translation: CASSLVLNRTDRYF.

The V gene is TRBV5-4, the J gene TRBJ2-1; 11 nucleotides match TRBD2. Germline CDR1 and CDR2: SGHNT and YYREEE (reference sequence). The CDR3 covers 16 residues. V trimming: 5 bases; J trimming: 0 bases; junction bases outside the gene matches: 4. CDR3 sequence: CASRLAGGFSYNEQFF. The CDR3 nucleotides are TGTGCCAGCAGGTTAGCGGGAGGGTTCTCCTACAATGAGCAGTTCTTC. Filled out from reference TRBV5-4 and TRBJ2-1, the complete variable domain reads ETGVTQSPTHLIKTRGQQVTLRCSSQSGHNTVSWYQQALGQGPQFIFQYYREEENGRGNFPPRFSGLQFPNYSSELNVNALELDDSALYLCASRLAGGFSYNEQFFGPGTRLTVL.

J is TRBJ2-7 and V is TRBV6-5; the match to TRBD1 covers 8 bases. Germline V gene lookup returns CDR1 MNHEY and CDR2 SVGAGI. This CDR3 spans 14 amino acids. The V gene end was trimmed by 6 bases and the J gene end by 5 bases; junction bases not matched to a gene: 9. CDR3 loop: CASRKTGVDHEQYF. The CDR3 region has the DNA TGTGCCAGCAGGAAGACAGGGGTCGACCACGAGCAGTACTTC.

The V call is TRBV25-1, the J call TRBJ2-3; 8 bases line up with TRBD2. The CDR3 runs to 16 residues. The J segment lost 4 bases and the V segment lost 0 bases, leaving 6 bases of the junction unmatched. Germline V CDR1 and CDR2: MGHDK, SYGVNS. CDR3 amino acids: CASSEYRTGGPDTQYF. The CDR3 DNA reads as TGTGCCAGCAGTGAATATAGAACGGGAGGGCCAGATACGCAGTATTTT.